This T cell receptor (beta chain) is from a study of cytomegalovirus exposure and HLA in healthy donors. Turning to the study itself: A prior analysis found some 110 million unique TCR beta sequences from 150 million to 200 million T cells. Study-wide findings and caveats: Several of the most significant clusters appeared, in a later analysis, to be linked to common viral pathogens.

Deletions cut 3 bases from V and 7 bases from J, with 9 bases between. The CDR3 is made up of 12 amino acids. Germline V gene sequence: CDR1 KGHSH, CDR2 LQKENI. Primers for the PCR totalled 60 Vbeta and 13 Jbeta. TCRdb's table, derived via immunoSEQ multiplex PCR, lists solely in-frame clones and lacks some. The data contain 100,000 or so clones, under 85% of them seen just once; the ten biggest clones take up about 2.2%. Comment on this clone: Its antigen remains unidentified.

Nominally healthy donors were sampled, though unrecorded immune exposures were likely. This TCR came from a man aged 30-40 years in good health and CMV-seronegative. V usage is TRBV18 and J usage is TRBJ1-1; TRBD1 might be the D (5 bases). The sequencing input was PBMCs. The CDR3 DNA follows: TGTGCCAGCTCACCCCAGACAGATGAAGCTTTCTTT. Translation gives CASSPQTDEAFF.